These 29 T cell receptor beta chains originate from one sample sequenced in a study of blood T cells in healthy people across ages. A second PCR, run for roughly 7 to 11 cycles, used a sample-barcoded 5' primer plus a J-beta primer mix. Each CDR3 protein is one row after TCRdb ran MiXCR on the 5' RACE reads. The data show about 700,000 distinct CDR3 sequences, 32% seen once. What was sequenced was blood. Receptors originate from a woman over 75 in good health.

About this clonotype: Germline and junction disagree at one end, which may indicate a read error. The rearrangement links TRBV12-3 or TRBV12-4 to TRBJ2-3; unclear D gene. The CDR3 covers 13 residues. This chain's CDR3 is CASKIDSADAQYF. Written as DNA, the CDR3 is TGTGCCAGCAAAATAGATTCAGCAGATGCGCAGTATTTT.

This chain uses TRBV5-1 with TRBJ2-1, with D possibly matching TRBD2 (6 bases). Germline-derived CDR1 and CDR2 are SGHRS and YFSETQ. The CDR3 has 18 residues. The V gene lost 3 bases and the J gene lost 0 bases, with 19 bases spanning the gap. CDR3 nucleotide sequence: TGCGCCAGCAGCTCCCCCCTAGCGCCAAAAAGCTCCTACAATGAGCAGTTCTTC. Its protein product is CASSSPLAPKSSYNEQFF.

The chain links TRBV3-1 to TRBJ1-4, with D unresolved. Trimming cost V 0 bases and J 7 bases, with 15 bases left between them. CDR1 and CDR2 (germline): LGHDT, YNNKEL (reference sequence). CDR3 length: 16 residues. CDR3 residues: CASSQDSRGIGEKLFF. Here the CDR3 DNA reads TGTGCCAGCAGCCAAGATTCAAGAGGGATCGGTGAAAAACTGTTTTTT.

The rearrangement links TRBV20-1 to TRBJ2-1; 10 bases match TRBD2. This CDR3 is built from 16 residues. V lost 3 bases to trimming and J lost 5 bases; unmatched junction nucleotides: 10. Looked up from germline, CDR1 is DFQATT and CDR2 is SNEGSKA (reference sequence). The CDR3 nucleotides read TGCAGTGCTAGTCAAGCGGGGGGGCCAACCAACAATGAGCAGTTCTTC. It yields the protein CSASQAGGPTNNEQFF.

There are many counts of this clonotype. The chain recombines TRBV29-1 with TRBJ2-7; D assignment may be TRBD1 or TRBD2 (5 bases each). V was shortened by 4 bases and J by 2 bases, with 15 bases between the two germline ends. Germline loops: CDR1 SQVTM, CDR2 ANQGSEA. CDR3 length equals 14 residues. The CDR3 spells CSVGRRGVPYEQYF. The CDR3, as DNA: TGCAGCGTTGGACGACGAGGGGTTCCCTACGAGCAGTACTTC.

There are many counts of this clonotype. The V gene is TRBV7-2, the J gene TRBJ1-6; unclear D gene. Germline V gene data show CDR1 as SGHTA and CDR2 as FQGNSA. Deletions cut 4 bases from V and 8 bases from J, with 3 bases between. The CDR3 is 11 amino acids. CDR3 sequence: CASSWDSPLHF. CDR3 sequence (DNA): TGTGCCAGCAGCTGGGATTCACCCCTCCACTTT.

As for this clonotype: A clone one base away is much larger, so this may be a read error. The V call is TRBV6-2 or TRBV6-3, the J call TRBJ2-1, with D perhaps TRBD2 (5 bases). Trimming stripped 7 bases from V and 10 bases from J, with 11 bases between. This CDR3 is built from 11 residues. The germline gives CDR1 MNHEY, CDR2 SVGEGT. The CDR3 coding sequence is TGTGCCAGCACAAGCGGCTACGAGCAGTTCTTC. Its translation is CASTSGYEQFF.

The sample holds many counts of this clonotype. The V gene is TRBV7-9, the J gene TRBJ1-2; D gene ambiguous. V was shortened by 0 bases and J by 3 bases, with 11 bases between the two germline ends. CDR1 is SEHNR, CDR2 FQNEAQ, per germline (reference sequence). The CDR3 runs 15 residues. CDR3 sequence reads: CASSLARGIYYGYTF. The CDR3 coding sequence is TGTGCCAGCAGCTTAGCGCGAGGGATCTACTATGGCTACACCTTC.

This clonotype was observed many times. The chain couples TRBV10-3 to TRBJ2-6; D remains ambiguous. This CDR3 comprises 13 residues. Germline CDR1 is ENHRY and CDR2 is SYGVKD. V shed 6 bases and J shed 2 bases, with 5 bases lying between them. The CDR3 region has the DNA TGTGCCATCAGGGACGCTGGGGCCAACGTCCTGACTTTC. It encodes CAIRDAGANVLTF.

This clonotype was observed a handful of times. A read error may explain this, as a much larger clone is one base away. The chain is built from TRBV7-2 and TRBJ1-2; 9 bases align to TRBD1. The CDR3 contains 15 residues. With V trimmed by 4 bases and J by 6 bases, 9 bases remained unmatched. Germline CDR1 and CDR2: SGHTA and FQGNSA. CDR3 protein: CASSSAGTGSHGYTF. CDR3 nucleotide sequence: TGTGCCAGCAGCTCGGCCGGGACAGGGAGCCATGGCTACACCTTC.

The chain carries TRBV5-1 and TRBJ1-5; the match to TRBD1 covers 9 bases. The CDR3 consists of 14 residues. Germline-derived CDR1 and CDR2 are SGHRS and YFSETQ. The ends lost 4 bases at V and 8 bases at J; junction bases unmatched: 7. The CDR3 loop reads CASSEGTGRKPQHF. In DNA, the CDR3 is TGCGCCAGCAGCGAGGGGACAGGGAGGAAGCCCCAGCATTTT.

This clonotype appeared once. This could be a read error, since a much larger clone is one nucleotide away. This sequence joins TRBV20-1 and TRBJ2-7; D may correspond to TRBD1 or TRBD2 (5 bases each). Trimming removed 2 bases from V and 6 bases from J, with 14 bases in between. The germline CDR1 and CDR2 sequences are DFQATT and SNEGSKA (reference sequence). This CDR3 has 13 residues. The CDR3 reads CSARKQGRSEQYF. In nucleotides, the CDR3 is TGCAGTGCTAGAAAGCAGGGACGATCCGAGCAGTACTTC.

About this clonotype: The germline gene is not matched at one end of the junction; a read error may be the cause. V and J are TRBV20-1 and TRBJ2-7; TRBD2 matches 9 bases. Germline V lookup: CDR1 DFQATT, CDR2 SNEGSKA (reference sequence). There are 16 residues in the CDR3. Here the CDR3 DNA reads TGCAGTGTTAGAGATTACGGCGGGGGGGAGTACAATGAGCAGTACTTC. It yields the protein CSVRDYGGGEYNEQYF.

This clonotype was counted ten times or more. The chain couples TRBV7-9 to TRBJ2-1; tentative D call: TRBD2 (5 bases). Per the germline V gene, CDR1 is SEHNR and CDR2 is FQNEAQ (reference sequence). V lost 3 bases to trimming and J lost 12 bases, with 18 bases between them. This CDR3 is 14 amino acids long. CDR3 loop: CASSFPEASRGQFF. The CDR3 DNA reads TGTGCCAGCAGCTTCCCCGAGGCTTCCCGGGGGCAGTTCTTC.

In its sample, this clonotype was seen many times. V gene TRBV20-1 combines with J gene TRBJ2-1; 7 nucleotides align to TRBD1. V lost 0 bases and J lost 9; bases outside the gene matches: 14. Germline V gene lookup returns CDR1 DFQATT and CDR2 SNEGSKA (reference sequence). This CDR3 has 16 residues. The CDR3 loop is CSARDPRQGNIGEQFF. In nucleotides, the CDR3 is TGCAGTGCTAGAGACCCCCGACAGGGAAATATTGGTGAGCAGTTCTTC.

This clonotype came up a few times. Its ends do not fully match the called genes, so a read error is possible. This chain links TRBV6-1 with TRBJ1-5; 11 bases match TRBD1. The germline CDR1 and CDR2 sequences are MNHNS and SASEGT. The CDR3 loop spans 18 amino acids. In DNA, the CDR3 is TGTGCCAACAGTCGAAAGGGTCCGGGACAGGGGGACCTTAGGCCCCAGCATTTT. Translation: CANSRKGPGQGDLRPQHF.

This clonotype was recorded at least ten times. V and J are TRBV30 and TRBJ2-7; no clear D gene. Germline V CDR1 and CDR2: GTSNPN, SVGIG (reference sequence). Trimming stripped 1 base from V and 6 bases from J, with 10 bases between. The CDR3 consists of 12 residues. The CDR3 nucleotides are TGTGCCTGGAGTGCCAGATTCGGCGAGCAGTACTTC. This encodes CAWSARFGEQYF.

The table lists this clonotype with many counts. The chain has TRBV9 and TRBJ2-7; 8 bases are a match to TRBD1. Germline loops: CDR1 SGDLS, CDR2 YYNGEE. Germline trimming cut 3 bases from V and 2 bases from J; bases unmatched to any gene: 7. The CDR3 loop spans 15 amino acids. CDR3 region: CASSAGQGPPYEQYF. The CDR3 nucleotides are TGTGCCAGCAGCGCCGGACAGGGTCCCCCCTACGAGCAGTACTTC. Full variable domain (rest looked up from reference TRBV9 and TRBJ2-7): DSGVTQTPKHLITATGQRVTLRCSPRSGDLSVYWYQQSLDQGLQFLIQYYNGEERAKGNILERFSAQQFPDLHSELNLSSLELGDSALYFCASSAGQGPPYEQYFGPGTRLTVT.

This clonotype was observed at least ten times. The J gene is TRBJ2-1, the V gene TRBV9, with D possibly matching TRBD2 (6 bases). Trimming left V 0 bases short and J 3 bases short, with 10 bases between. The germline V gene has CDR1 SGDLS and CDR2 YYNGEE. This CDR3 has 15 residues. CDR3 DNA sequence: TGTGCCAGCAGCGTAGGCGGCGGGGACTACAATGAGCAGTTCTTC. Translated, it gives CASSVGGGDYNEQFF. The full variable domain, its missing parts supplied by reference TRBV9 and TRBJ2-1, is DSGVTQTPKHLITATGQRVTLRCSPRSGDLSVYWYQQSLDQGLQFLIQYYNGEERAKGNILERFSAQQFPDLHSELNLSSLELGDSALYFCASSVGGGDYNEQFFGPGTRLTVL.

In regard to this clonotype: A read error may account for a junction end that differs from germline. V and J are TRBV12-3 or TRBV12-4 and TRBJ2-1; D gene unclear. The length of the CDR3 is 15 residues. CDR3 protein: CASSLGPSSHNEQFF. Written as DNA, the CDR3 is TGTGCCAGCAGTTTAGGGCCAAGCTCCCACAATGAGCAGTTCTTC.

This clonotype has a count of ten or more. The rearrangement uses TRBV6-5 and TRBJ2-3; tentatively, D is TRBD2 (5 bases). The germline CDR1 and CDR2 sequences are MNHEY and SVGAGI. The CDR3 runs to 16 residues. V shed 6 bases and J shed 1 base, with 17 bases lying between them. CDR3 residues: CASRPERTGGTDTQYF. In DNA, the CDR3 is TGTGCCAGCAGACCAGAGCGGACCGGGGGCACAGATACGCAGTATTTT.

V usage is TRBV4-2 and J usage is TRBJ1-1; D gene ambiguous. Germline V gene lookup returns CDR1 LGHNA and CDR2 YNFKEQ. Trimming took off 3 bases at V and 7 bases at J, with 9 bases between the two ends. The CDR3 covers 12 residues. The CDR3 nucleotides are TGTGCCAGCAGCCATGGGGAGGGTGAAGCTTTCTTT. Translating it yields CASSHGEGEAFF.

V gene TRBV20-1 combines with J gene TRBJ2-1, with a tentative D call TRBD2 (6 bases). The V and J ends lost 6 bases and 4 bases respectively, with 16 bases between them. The length of the CDR3 is 14 residues. Germline V lookup: CDR1 DFQATT, CDR2 SNEGSKA (reference sequence). CDR3 in amino acids: CSATTSHSYNEQFF. CDR3 DNA sequence: TGCAGTGCGACGACTAGTCACTCTTACAATGAGCAGTTCTTC.

The chain couples TRBV2 to TRBJ1-6; TRBD1 agrees at 7 bases. Per germline, CDR1 SNHLY and CDR2 FYNNEI. The CDR3 sequence is 14 residues long. V was pared by 10 bases and J by 9 bases, with 12 bases of the junction left unmatched. The CDR3 region is CAIRRQGRGSPLHF. CDR3 DNA sequence: TGTGCCATCAGGAGACAGGGAAGGGGTTCACCCCTCCACTTT.

This clonotype was picked up many times. The CDR3 coding sequence is TGTGCCAGCAGCCGGGACTCTAGCGGGGGCTACAATGAGCAGTTCTTC. Amino acids: CASSRDSSGGYNEQFF. This chain uses TRBV7-3 with TRBJ2-1; 10 nucleotides agree with TRBD2. There are 16 residues in the CDR3. Germline V gene data show CDR1 as SGHTA and CDR2 as FQGTGA. With V trimmed by 5 bases and J by 3 bases, 7 bases remained unmatched.

The chain employs TRBV27 and TRBJ2-3; TRBD2 agrees at 8 bases. Germline CDR1 reads MNHEY; CDR2 reads SMNVEV (reference sequence). The V gene end was trimmed by 0 bases and the J gene end by 8 bases; junction bases not matched to a gene: 4. This CDR3 is built from 14 residues. The CDR3 bases are TGTGCCAGCAGTTTATCCGGGACTAGGAGTACGCAGTATTTT. Its translation is CASSLSGTRSTQYF.

The chain joins TRBV2 to TRBJ2-7; 9 bases match TRBD1. Germline V gene lookup returns CDR1 SNHLY and CDR2 FYNNEI. The ends lost 11 bases at V and 3 bases at J; junction bases unmatched: 11. The CDR3 consists of 14 residues. The CDR3: CAAALGTGLYEQYF. In nucleotides, the CDR3 is TGTGCCGCCGCCCTTGGGACAGGGCTCTACGAGCAGTACTTC.

In this sample, this clonotype turned up many times. This chain uses TRBV6-1 with TRBJ2-5; TRBD2 matches 9 bases. Germline V gene sequence: CDR1 MNHNS, CDR2 SASEGT. This CDR3 region has 17 residues. V dropped 7 bases and J dropped 0; count of bases not matched to a gene: 12. The CDR3 is CASIRVAGGRHQETQYF. DNA for the CDR3: TGTGCCAGCATCCGGGTGGCGGGGGGGCGCCACCAAGAGACCCAGTACTTC.

This clonotype was counted many times. The chain has TRBV5-1 and TRBJ2-1, with TRBD2 identical over 8 bases. This CDR3 has 16 residues. With V trimmed by 0 bases and J by 6 bases, 8 bases remained unmatched. Germline-derived CDR1 and CDR2 are SGHRS and YFSETQ. The CDR3 region has the DNA TGCGCCAGCAGCTTGGACGGGAGCGGGGGCTTCAATGAGCAGTTCTTC. It is translated as CASSLDGSGGFNEQFF. The complete variable domain, with remaining parts taken from reference TRBV5-1 and TRBJ2-1, reads KAGVTQTPRYLIKTRGQQVTLSCSPISGHRSVSWYQQTPGQGLQFLFEYFSETQRNKGNFPGRFSGRQFSNSRSEMNVSTLELGDSALYLCASSLDGSGGFNEQFFGPGTRLTVL.